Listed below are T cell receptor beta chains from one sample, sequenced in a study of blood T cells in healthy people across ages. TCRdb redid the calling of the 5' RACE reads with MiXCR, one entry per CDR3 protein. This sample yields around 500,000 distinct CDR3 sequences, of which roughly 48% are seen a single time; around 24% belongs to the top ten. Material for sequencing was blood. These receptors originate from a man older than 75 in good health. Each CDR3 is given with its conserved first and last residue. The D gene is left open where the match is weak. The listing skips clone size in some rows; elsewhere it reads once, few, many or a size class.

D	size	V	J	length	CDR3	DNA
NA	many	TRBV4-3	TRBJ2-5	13	CASSQERGGEQYF	TGCGCCAGCAGCCAAGAACGGGGCGGGGAGCAGTACTTC
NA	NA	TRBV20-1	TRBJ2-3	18	CSARDTRDLAGQTDTQYF	TGCAGTGCTAGAGATACACGGGACCTAGCAGGGCAAACAGATACGCAGTATTTT
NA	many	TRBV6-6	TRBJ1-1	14	CASSSRPGEAEAFF	TGTGCCAGCAGTTCACGACCCGGGGAAGCTGAAGCTTTCTTT
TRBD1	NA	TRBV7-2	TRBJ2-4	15	CASSLAGQGANIQYF	TGTGCCAGCAGCTTAGCGGGACAGGGGGCGAACATTCAGTACTTC
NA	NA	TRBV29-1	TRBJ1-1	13	CSVNRAGGTEAFF	TGCAGCGTTAACAGGGCCGGCGGGACTGAAGCTTTCTTT
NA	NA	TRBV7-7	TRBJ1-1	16	CASSYRSGGGNTEAFF	TGTGCTAGCAGCTACCGCTCGGGGGGCGGGAACACTGAAGCTTTCTTT
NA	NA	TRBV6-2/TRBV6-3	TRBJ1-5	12	CASSVFGQPQHF	TGTGCCAGCAGTGTATTCGGTCAGCCCCAGCATTTT
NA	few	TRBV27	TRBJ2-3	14	CASSLQGSGDMQYF	TGTGCCAGCAGTCTACAGGGTTCGGGAGATATGCAGTATTTT
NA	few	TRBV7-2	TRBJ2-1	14	CASSRGATYNEQFF	TGTGCCAGCAGCCGGGGGGCCACCTACAATGAGCAGTTCTTC
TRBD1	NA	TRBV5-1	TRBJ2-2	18	CASSSGTGGSMNTGELFF	TGCGCCAGCAGCTCGGGGACAGGGGGGTCCATGAACACCGGGGAGCTGTTTTTT
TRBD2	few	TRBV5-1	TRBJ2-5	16	CASSTTGGGRVETQYF	TGCGCCAGCAGTACTACTGGGGGGGGAAGAGTGGAGACCCAGTACTTC
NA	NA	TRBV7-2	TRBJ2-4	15	CASSLWDGGGNIQYF	TGTGCCAGCAGCTTATGGGACGGAGGGGGAAACATTCAGTACTTC
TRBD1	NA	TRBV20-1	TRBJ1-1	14	CSARWTGYATEAFF	TGCAGTGCTAGGTGGACAGGGTACGCCACTGAAGCTTTCTTT
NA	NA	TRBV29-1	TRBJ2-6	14	CSVGGSPGANVLTF	TGCAGCGTTGGAGGTAGCCCTGGGGCCAACGTCCTGACTTTC
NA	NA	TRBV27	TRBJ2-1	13	CASSLGFASVQFF	TGTGCCAGCAGTTTGGGATTTGCTAGTGTGCAGTTCTTC
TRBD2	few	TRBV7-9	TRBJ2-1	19	CATAAPGLAGESSYNEQFF	TGTGCCACCGCGGCACCGGGACTAGCGGGAGAGAGCTCCTACAATGAGCAGTTCTTC
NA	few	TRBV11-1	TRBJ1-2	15	CASSSLEFPSYGYTF	TGTGCCAGCAGCTCCCTGGAGTTTCCCAGCTATGGCTACACCTTC
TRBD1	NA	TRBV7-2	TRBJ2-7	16	CASSLAVDRISYEQYF	TGTGCCAGCAGCTTAGCGGTGGACAGGATCTCCTACGAGCAGTACTTC
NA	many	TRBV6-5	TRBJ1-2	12	CASTPDEVGYTF	TGTGCCAGCACCCCCGACGAGGTCGGCTACACCTTC
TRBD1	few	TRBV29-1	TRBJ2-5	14	CSVGTGGDGETQYF	TGCAGCGTGGGGACAGGGGGGGATGGAGAGACCCAGTACTTC